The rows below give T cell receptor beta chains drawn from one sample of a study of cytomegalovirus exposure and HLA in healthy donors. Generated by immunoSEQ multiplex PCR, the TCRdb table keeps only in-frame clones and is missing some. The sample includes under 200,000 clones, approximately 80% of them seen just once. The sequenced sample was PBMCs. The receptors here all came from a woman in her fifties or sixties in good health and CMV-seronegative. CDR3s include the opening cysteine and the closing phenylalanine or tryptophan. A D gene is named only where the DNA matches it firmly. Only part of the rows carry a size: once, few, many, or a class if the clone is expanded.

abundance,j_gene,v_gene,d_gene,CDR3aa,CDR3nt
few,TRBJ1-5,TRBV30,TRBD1,CAWSGGTGVDQPQHF,TGTGCCTGGAGTGGGGGGACAGGGGTCGATCAGCCCCAGCATTTT
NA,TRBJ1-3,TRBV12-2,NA,CASRPDRGGDTIYF,TGTGCAAGTCGCCCTGACAGGGGGGGGGACACCATATATTTT
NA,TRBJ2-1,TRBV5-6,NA,CASSRAFGHEQFF,TGTGCCAGCAGCCGAGCTTTTGGGCATGAGCAGTTCTTC
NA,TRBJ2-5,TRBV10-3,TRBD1,CAISQGAGETQYF,TGTGCCATCAGCCAGGGGGCAGGGGAGACCCAGTACTTC
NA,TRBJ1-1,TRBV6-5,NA,CASSRTVNTEAFF,TGTGCCAGCAGCCGGACAGTTAACACTGAAGCTTTCTTT
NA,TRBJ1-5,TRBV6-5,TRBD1,CASSATGTGYQPQHF,TGTGCCAGCAGCGCGACCGGGACAGGATATCAGCCCCAGCATTTT
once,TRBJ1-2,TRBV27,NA,CASSDRRPPNYGYTF,TGTGCCAGCAGTGACCGCAGGCCCCCTAACTATGGCTACACCTTC
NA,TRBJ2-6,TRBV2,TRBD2,CASRGGTSGSSGANVLTF,TGTGCCAGCCGGGGAGGGACTAGCGGGAGTTCTGGGGCCAACGTCCTGACTTTC
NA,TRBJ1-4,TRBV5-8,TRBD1,CASSLPGQGRGKEKLFF,TGTGCCAGCAGCCTACCGGGACAGGGGAGGGGAAAGGAAAAACTGTTTTTT
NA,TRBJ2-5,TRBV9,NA,CASSFREETQYF,TGTGCCAGCAGCTTCAGGGAAGAGACCCAGTACTTC
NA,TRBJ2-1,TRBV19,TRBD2,CASSIWTSGSNEQFF,TGTGCCAGTAGTATTTGGACTAGCGGGTCAAATGAGCAGTTCTTC
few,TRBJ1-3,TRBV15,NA,CATSHGGETGNTIYF,TGTGCCACCTCCCATGGGGGCGAAACTGGAAACACCATATATTTT
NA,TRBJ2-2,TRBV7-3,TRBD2,CATPPSGSTGELFF,TGTGCCACCCCCCCGAGCGGGAGCACCGGGGAGCTGTTTTTT
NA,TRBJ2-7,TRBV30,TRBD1,CAWSAGQGGLSYEQYF,TGTGCCTGGAGTGCTGGACAGGGGGGCCTCTCCTACGAGCAGTACTTC
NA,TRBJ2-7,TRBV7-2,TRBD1,CASSLQGTVSYEQYF,TGTGCCAGCAGCTTACAGGGGACAGTGAGCTACGAGCAGTACTTC
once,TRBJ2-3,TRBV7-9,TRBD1,CSSSLPGLDRWGPDTQYF,TGTTCCAGCAGCTTACCAGGGTTGGACAGGTGGGGCCCAGATACGCAGTATTTT
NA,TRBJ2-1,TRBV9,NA,CASSFDSRDEQFF,TGTGCCAGCAGCTTCGACTCCAGGGATGAGCAGTTCTTC
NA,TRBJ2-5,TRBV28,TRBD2,CASSTGTGGETQYF,TGTGCCAGCAGTACCGGGACGGGGGGAGAGACCCAGTACTTC
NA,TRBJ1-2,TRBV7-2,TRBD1,CASSRQGFGGYTF,TGTGCCAGCAGCCGACAGGGTTTTGGAGGCTACACCTTC
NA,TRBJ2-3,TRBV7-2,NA,CASSSVLGGSTDTQYF,TGTGCCAGCAGCTCCGTGTTGGGGGGAAGCACAGATACGCAGTATTTT
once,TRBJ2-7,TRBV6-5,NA,CASSYSGGGNEQYF,TGTGCCAGCAGTTACTCGGGCGGGGGCAACGAGCAGTACTTC
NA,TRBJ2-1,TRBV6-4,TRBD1,CASSVRQGAYNEQFF,TGTGCCAGCAGTGTGAGACAGGGGGCTTACAATGAGCAGTTCTTC
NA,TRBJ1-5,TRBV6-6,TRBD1,CASRGSGTGNQPQHF,TGTGCCAGCAGAGGATCCGGGACAGGGAATCAGCCCCAGCATTTT
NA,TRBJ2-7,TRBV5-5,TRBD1,CASSRSGTGAYEQYF,TGTGCCAGCAGCCGATCCGGGACAGGGGCCTACGAGCAGTACTTC
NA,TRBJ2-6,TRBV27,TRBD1,CASTQRQGGSGANVLTF,TGTGCCAGCACCCAAAGACAGGGTGGGTCTGGGGCCAACGTCCTGACTTTC
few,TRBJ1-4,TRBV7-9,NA,CASGAGNEKLFF,TGTGCCAGTGGGGCAGGGAATGAAAAACTGTTTTTT
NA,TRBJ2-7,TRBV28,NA,CASSLSSLQYEQYF,TGTGCCAGCAGTTTATCGTCGCTCCAGTACGAGCAGTACTTC
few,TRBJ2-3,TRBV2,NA,CASSLRQTTDTQYF,TGTGCCAGCAGTCTCCGACAGACTACAGATACGCAGTATTTT
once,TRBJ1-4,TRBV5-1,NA,CASSLAGMLNEKLFF,TGCGCCAGCAGCTTGGCAGGGATGCTCAATGAAAAACTGTTTTTT
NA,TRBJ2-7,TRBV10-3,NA,CAISEMEDSYEQYF,TGTGCCATCAGTGAAATGGAGGACAGCTACGAGCAGTACTTC
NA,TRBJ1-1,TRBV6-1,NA,CASSDPGQSKTTEAFF,TGTGCCAGCAGTGATCCCGGACAGTCTAAGACCACTGAAGCTTTCTTT
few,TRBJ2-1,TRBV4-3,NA,CASSQDLTGFGDEQFF,TGCGCCAGCAGCCAAGATTTAACAGGCTTCGGAGATGAGCAGTTCTTC
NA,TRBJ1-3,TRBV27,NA,CASSLRGSGNTIYF,TGTGCCAGCAGTCTCAGGGGTTCTGGAAACACCATATATTTT
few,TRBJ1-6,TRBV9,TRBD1,CASSVTGTENSPLHF,TGTGCCAGCAGCGTAACCGGGACAGAAAATTCACCCCTCCACTTT
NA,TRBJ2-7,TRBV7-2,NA,CASSFRDTTYEQYF,TGTGCCAGCAGCTTCCGGGACACAACCTACGAGCAGTACTTC
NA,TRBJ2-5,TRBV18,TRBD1,CASSPTGEETQYF,TGTGCCAGCTCACCGACAGGGGAGGAGACCCAGTACTTC